A selection of T cell receptor beta chains follows, all from one sample in a study of identical twins. TCRdb re-called the 5' RACE reads with MiXCR, one entry per CDR3 protein. The sample contains 500,000 to 550,000 distinct CDR3 sequences, 20% to 25% of which appear only once. These sequences were also reported in another study, on yellow fever vaccine responses in identical twins.

The sample was CD4+ T cells sorted from blood. These receptors came from a woman aged 18-30 years in good health. CDR3s include the opening cysteine and the closing phenylalanine or tryptophan. D genes are given only for firm matches. Where a row states a size, it is once, few, many or the class of an expanded clone; other rows omit it.

>TRBV24-1|TRBJ2-1|TRBD1|NA
CATSDLGGAYNEQFF
TGTGCCACCAGTGATTTAGGGGGCGCATACAATGAGCAGTTCTTC
>TRBV5-1|TRBJ2-7|TRBD1|NA
CDSSPGQGGSSYEQYF
TGCGACAGCAGCCCCGGACAGGGCGGAAGCTCCTACGAGCAGTACTTC
>TRBV7-6|TRBJ2-7|NA|NA
CASSLGFGVYEQYF
TGTGCCAGCAGCTTAGGTTTCGGGGTCTACGAGCAGTACTTC
>TRBV25-1|TRBJ1-2|TRBD1|once
CASSAPGGRGVKDYGYTF
TGTGCCAGCAGTGCCCCAGGGGGGCGCGGTGTAAAGGACTATGGCTACACCTTC
>TRBV4-1|TRBJ2-5|NA|few
CASSQDRSDPNQETQYF
TGCGCCAGCAGCCAAGATCGCTCGGACCCGAACCAAGAGACCCAGTACTTC
>TRBV27|TRBJ2-5|NA|once
CASSRRGRETQYF
TGTGCCAGCTCCCGGAGGGGGCGAGAGACCCAGTACTTC
>TRBV12-5|TRBJ1-6|TRBD1|NA
CASGSGTGGPLDSPLHF
TGTGCTAGTGGTTCCGGGACAGGGGGCCCTTTGGATTCACCCCTCCACTTT
>TRBV6-5|TRBJ2-7|NA|few
CASSYGGASSYEQYF
TGTGCCAGCAGTTACGGGGGGGCGAGCTCCTACGAGCAGTACTTC
>TRBV5-1|TRBJ2-2|TRBD1|NA
CASKDRGPVTGELFF
TGCGCCAGCAAAGATAGGGGGCCGGTCACCGGGGAGCTGTTTTTT
>TRBV7-3|TRBJ2-7|NA|NA
CASSRSRGRDYEQYF
TGTGCCAGCAGCCGAAGCCGGGGAAGGGACTACGAGCAGTACTTC
>TRBV20-1|TRBJ2-5|TRBD2|few
CSARDGTAGGQETQYF
TGCAGTGCTAGAGACGGGACAGCGGGGGGACAAGAGACCCAGTACTTC
>TRBV14|TRBJ2-1|NA|NA
CASSPRLTSFGNEQFF
TGTGCCAGCAGCCCGCGACTGACGAGCTTTGGGAATGAGCAGTTCTTC
>TRBV4-1|TRBJ2-7|TRBD2|NA
CASSQVGSGRASYEQYF
TGCGCCAGCAGCCAAGTGGGCAGCGGGAGGGCCTCCTACGAGCAGTACTTC
>TRBV14|TRBJ2-7|NA|NA
CASSQASVVGEQYF
TGTGCCAGCAGCCAAGCTAGCGTGGTCGGGGAGCAGTACTTC
>TRBV12-3/TRBV12-4|TRBJ1-5|NA|few
CASSFNDNQPQHF
TGTGCCAGCAGTTTTAACGACAATCAGCCCCAGCATTTT
>TRBV2|TRBJ2-7|TRBD2|NA
CASRETVAGGNYEQYF
TGTGCCAGCAGAGAAACCGTAGCGGGAGGGAACTACGAGCAGTACTTC
>TRBV20-1|TRBJ2-1|TRBD2|few
CSVAGGLNEQFF
TGCAGTGTAGCGGGAGGGCTCAATGAGCAGTTCTTC
>TRBV7-3|TRBJ2-1|TRBD2|few
CASSSLGSGRAKSYNEQFF
TGTGCCAGCAGCTCCCTCGGAAGCGGGAGGGCCAAGTCCTACAATGAGCAGTTCTTC
>TRBV20-1|TRBJ2-6|TRBD1|NA
CSARDRGIGANVLTF
TGCAGTGCCAGGGACAGGGGGATCGGGGCCAACGTCCTGACTTTC
>TRBV29-1|TRBJ1-2|NA|NA
CSALSPTLRGAGYTF
TGCAGCGCCTTGTCCCCTACCCTAAGGGGAGCCGGCTACACCTTC
>TRBV6-1|TRBJ1-2|TRBD1|NA
CASSVTLASGGGYTF
TGTGCCAGCAGTGTTACTTTGGCGTCAGGGGGCGGCTACACCTTC
>TRBV11-2|TRBJ2-3|NA|few
CASSSLGHSSTDTQYF
TGTGCCAGCAGCTCCCTGGGGCACTCTAGCACAGATACGCAGTATTTT
>TRBV28|TRBJ2-7|TRBD2|few
CASSSLGEGHLSYEQYF
TGTGCCAGCAGCTCCTTGGGGGAGGGCCACCTATCCTACGAGCAGTACTTC
>TRBV6-4|TRBJ2-5|TRBD2|few
CASSVLAGVPLETQYF
TGTGCCAGCAGTGTCTTAGCGGGAGTCCCTTTAGAGACCCAGTACTTC
>TRBV25-1|TRBJ1-1|NA|few
CASSDTGGGNTEAFF
TGTGCCAGCAGTGACACGGGGGGTGGGAACACTGAAGCTTTCTTT
>TRBV5-1|TRBJ2-4|TRBD2|NA
CASSLGVAGATNIQYF
TGCGCCAGCAGCTTGGGGGTAGCGGGAGCGACAAACATTCAGTACTTC
>TRBV5-1|TRBJ1-1|NA|many
CASRRDGNTEAFF
TGCGCCAGCAGGCGTGACGGAAACACTGAAGCTTTCTTT
>TRBV4-1|TRBJ2-2|TRBD1|few
CASSLQIDRANTGELFF
TGCGCCAGCAGCCTTCAGATCGACAGGGCGAACACCGGGGAGCTGTTTTTT
>TRBV12-3/TRBV12-4|TRBJ1-6|NA|NA
CASSPHGGLLGSPLHF
TGTGCCAGCAGTCCCCACGGGGGACTTCTCGGGTCACCCCTCCACTTT
>TRBV7-9|TRBJ1-6|NA|NA
CASSPDILNSPLHF
TGTGCCAGCAGCCCGGACATCCTGAATTCACCCCTCCACTTT
>TRBV9|TRBJ2-1|TRBD2|few
CASSVARAGPPNEQFF
TGTGCCAGCAGCGTAGCCCGAGCGGGACCCCCCAATGAGCAGTTCTTC